This TCR beta chain was found in a study of T cell changes during pregnancy in multiple sclerosis. Germline V gene data show CDR1 as MNHEY and CDR2 as SMNVEV (reference sequence). There are 13 residues in the CDR3. The V gene end was trimmed by 4 bases and the J gene end by 6 bases; junction bases not matched to a gene: 6. This table comes from immunoSEQ multiplex PCR, and its TCRdb copy is limited to in-frame clones, with some not included. The sample records around 43,000 clones, roughly nine tenths being singletons. The V gene is TRBV27, the J gene TRBJ2-7; TRBD2 agrees at 7 bases. The source of this sequence is a female donor with multiple sclerosis, enrolled in a pregnancy study. This specimen was CD4+ T cells from peripheral blood mononuclear cells, taken in the first trimester of pregnancy. The CDR3 DNA reads as TGTGCCAGCAGTTCCGGACTAGTGGGCGAGCAGTACTTC. Residues: CASSSGLVGEQYF.